This T cell receptor (beta chain) was recorded in a study of shared clonotypes between healthy human individuals. In the study overall: Samples came from a couple of female and three male donors aged 18 to 49. General study findings and limits: Clonotype sharing among the donors was expected to vary with sequencing depth.

On this clone: Antigen unknown.

Looked up from germline, CDR1 is SEHNR and CDR2 is FQNEAQ (reference sequence). Trimming removed 0 bases from V and 7 bases from J, with 15 bases in between. CDR3 length: 15 amino acids. CD45RO-negative, CCR7-selected cells formed the naive CD8 fraction, which excluded terminally differentiated effector memory CD45RA+ cells. Every subset had its genomic DNA shared out evenly among several immunoSEQ plates. Profiling relied on immunoSEQ multiplex PCR, and the TCRdb table lists in-frame clones only, not all of them. The sample has over 2 million clones, about 95% seen once. The sequence was obtained from a man aged 18 to 29 in good health. The rearrangement links TRBV7-9 to TRBJ1-1, with D maybe TRBD1 (5 bases). Sequencing input: naive CD8+ T cells sorted from blood. The CDR3 spells CASSLAEGRGDEAFF. The CDR3 bases are TGTGCCAGCAGCTTAGCTGAGGGGCGTGGGGATGAAGCTTTCTTT. The variable domain in full, completed from reference TRBV7-9 and TRBJ1-1, reads DTGVSQNPRHKITKRGQNVTFRCDPISEHNRLYWYRQTLGQGPEFLTYFQNEAQLEKSRLLSDRFSAERPKGSFSTLEIQRTEQGDSAMYLCASSLAEGRGDEAFFGQGTRLTVV.